The T cell receptor (beta chain) described here comes from a study of Ad26.COV2.S vaccination and SARS-CoV-2 variants. Study context: Once, or twice with 56 days between doses, Ad26.COV2.S was given intramuscularly.

This table comes from immunoSEQ multiplex PCR, and its TCRdb copy is limited to in-frame clones, with some not included. The profile shows over 400,000 clones, approximately 89% of them singletons. Findings and caveats of the study: Spike-specific responses of CD8+ and CD4+ T cells were reported to display substantial breadth after vaccination.

As regards this clone: Its antigen is not known.

Specified treatment: some 19 received Ad26.COV2.S at low or high dose, single or two shots; 5 received placebo; per-sample allocation not given. Samples analyzed were those drawn on day 63 after the first vaccine or placebo injection. Donation came from an adult in Boston who was aged 18-55 years. Germline lookup yields CDR1 SGHTA and CDR2 FQGNSA. The V and J ends lost 6 bases and 0 bases respectively, with 18 bases between them. The CDR3 has 18 residues. This clonotype was obtained from a person aged 18-65 years who received the Ad26.COV2.S COVID-19 vaccine or a placebo. This rearrangement joins TRBV7-2 to TRBJ1-6; D might be TRBD1 (5 bases). The sequenced sample was peripheral blood, obtained in a trial of Ad26.COV2.S vaccine versus placebo. The CDR3 loop reads CASSRGGSASSYNSPLHF. The CDR3 coding sequence is TGTGCCAGCAGTCGGGGGGGTTCAGCTAGCTCCTATAATTCACCCCTCCACTTT.